This T cell receptor beta chain appears in the sequencing data of a study of T-cell memory formation after mild COVID-19. Overall study: Most TCR clusters belonged to a single donor.

As regards this clonotype: Its antigen is not known.

TCR alpha and TCR beta cDNA libraries with sample barcodes and UMIs came from 5'RACE using constant-segment primers. In TCRdb, the 5' RACE reads were re-called with MiXCR into one record per CDR3 protein. This table holds hundreds of thousands of distinct CDR3 sequences, 28% found once. This CDR3 is built from 15 residues. Germline CDR1 SGHTA, CDR2 FQGTGA. Trimming stripped 6 bases from V and 0 bases from J, with 13 bases between. Study results and caveats: Pre-infection memory showed some responding clones, and this suggested that cross-reactive memory joined.

The TCR was taken from an adult woman who had mild COVID-19 (a few samples of this study predate the infection). Cell type and time point are not known. V gene TRBV7-3 combines with J gene TRBJ2-3, with D perhaps TRBD1 (6 bases). The sample was PBMCs or a T cell subset sorted from them (not recorded which). The CDR3 DNA reads TGTGCCAGCAGGTCAGGGGCCCACAGCACAGATACGCAGTATTTT. It specifies CASRSGAHSTDTQYF.